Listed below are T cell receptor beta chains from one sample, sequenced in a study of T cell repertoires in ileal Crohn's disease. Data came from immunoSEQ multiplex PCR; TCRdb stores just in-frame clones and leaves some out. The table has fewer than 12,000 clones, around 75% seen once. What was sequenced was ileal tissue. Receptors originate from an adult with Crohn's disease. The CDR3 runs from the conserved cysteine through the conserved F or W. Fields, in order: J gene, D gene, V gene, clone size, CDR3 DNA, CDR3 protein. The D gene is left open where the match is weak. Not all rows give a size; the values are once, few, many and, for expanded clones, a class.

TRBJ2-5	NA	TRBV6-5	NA	TGTGCCAGCAGTTACCCTGGTACCGGGACCCAGTACTTC	CASSYPGTGTQYF
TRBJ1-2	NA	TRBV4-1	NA	TGCGCCAGCAGCCCCCGACAGGACTATGGCTACACCTTC	CASSPRQDYGYTF
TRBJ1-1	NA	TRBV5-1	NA	TGCGCCAGCAGCTTGGAAAGGGGCGGGAACACTGAAGCTTTCTTT	CASSLERGGNTEAFF
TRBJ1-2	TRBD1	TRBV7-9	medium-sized	TGTGCCAGCAGCCGGACAGGGATCGCTGGCTACACCTTC	CASSRTGIAGYTF
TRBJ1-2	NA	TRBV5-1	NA	TGCGCCAGCAGCCCCGGACGAAGCGGGCCCTACAGCTACACCTTC	CASSPGRSGPYSYTF
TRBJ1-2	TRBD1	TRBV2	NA	TGTGCCAGGAAGACAGGGAATGGCTACACCTTC	CARKTGNGYTF
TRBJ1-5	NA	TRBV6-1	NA	TGTGCCAGCAGTGAGGCTGCTTTCGGACTGAGTAGCAATCAGCCCCAGCATTTT	CASSEAAFGLSSNQPQHF
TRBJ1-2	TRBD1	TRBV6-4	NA	TGTGCCAGCAGCCCACAGGGGGACGCTAACTATGGCTACACCTTC	CASSPQGDANYGYTF
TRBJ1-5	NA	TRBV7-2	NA	TGTGCCAGCAGCTTAGATGCGGGCACGGGAAATCAGCCCCAGCATTTT	CASSLDAGTGNQPQHF
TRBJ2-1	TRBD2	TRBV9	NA	TGTGCCAGCAGCGTAGGTAGCGGGGCCTACAATGAGCAGTTCTTC	CASSVGSGAYNEQFF
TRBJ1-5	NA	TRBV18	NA	TGTGCCAGCTCAGCTCTCCGGGAGGGGAGATTTAGTCAGCCCCAGCATTTT	CASSALREGRFSQPQHF
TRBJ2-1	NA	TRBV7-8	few	TGTGCCAGCAGCTACGTACAGGGATTGTACAATGAGCAGTTCTTC	CASSYVQGLYNEQFF
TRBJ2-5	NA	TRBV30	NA	TGTGCCTGGAGCCCACAGGGTACTGTGCAAGAGACCCAGTACTTC	CAWSPQGTVQETQYF
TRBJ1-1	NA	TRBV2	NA	TGTGCCAGCAGTGGGCAGGGGAACACTGAAGCCTTCTTT	CASSGQGNTEAFF
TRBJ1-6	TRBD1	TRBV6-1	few	TGTGCCAGCAGTGGGGACAGCTTAGAAAATTCACCCCTCCACTTT	CASSGDSLENSPLHF
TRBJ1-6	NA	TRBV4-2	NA	TGTGCCAGCAGCCAAGATATCGGCAGGGGAAATTCCCCCCTCCACTTT	CASSQDIGRGNSPLHF
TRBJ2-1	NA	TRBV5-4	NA	TGTGCCAGCGTACCTCCGGCGGCGGAGCTAAATCCCTACAATGAGCAGTTCTTC	CASVPPAAELNPYNEQFF
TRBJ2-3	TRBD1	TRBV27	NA	TGTGCCAGCAGTCTGGGACAGAGCCCTAGCACAGATACGCAGTATTTT	CASSLGQSPSTDTQYF
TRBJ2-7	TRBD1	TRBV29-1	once	TGCAGCGTGGGGACAGGGACCTACGAGCAGTACTTC	CSVGTGTYEQYF
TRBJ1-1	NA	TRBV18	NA	TGTGCCAGCTCACCACAGTCAGGCAAGGCTGAAGCTTTCTTT	CASSPQSGKAEAFF
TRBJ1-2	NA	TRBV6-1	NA	TGTGCCAGCAGATGGGCAGAGCACTATGGCTACACCTTC	CASRWAEHYGYTF
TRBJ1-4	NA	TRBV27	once	TGTGCCAGCAGTTCGAGGGTTAGGGAAAAACTGTTTTTT	CASSSRVREKLFF
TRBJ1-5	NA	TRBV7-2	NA	TGTGCCAGCAGCCTAGACAGAAATCAGCCCCAGCATTTT	CASSLDRNQPQHF
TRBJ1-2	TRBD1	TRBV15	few	TGTGCCACCAGCAGGGCCGACAGGGCCTATGGCTACACCTTC	CATSRADRAYGYTF
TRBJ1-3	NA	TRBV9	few	TGTGCCAGCAGCGCCCCCCCGGGGGGGATGGACACCATATATTTT	CASSAPPGGMDTIYF
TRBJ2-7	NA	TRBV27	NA	TGTGCCAGCAGTTTAGGGGCCCCCTACGAGCAGTACTTC	CASSLGAPYEQYF
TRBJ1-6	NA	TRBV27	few	TGTGCCAGCAGTTTACTGGGCCAGGGCAATTCACCCCTCCACTTT	CASSLLGQGNSPLHF
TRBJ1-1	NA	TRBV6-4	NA	TGTGCCAGCAGTGAGAAGGCAGGGGAGAACACTGAAGCTTTCTTT	CASSEKAGENTEAFF
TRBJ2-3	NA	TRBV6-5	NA	TGTGCCAGCAGTTCGTCGACAGATACGCAGTATTTT	CASSSSTDTQYF
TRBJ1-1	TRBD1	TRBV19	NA	TGTGCCAGTAGCACAGGGGGTGAGGGAATGAACACTGAAGCTTTCTTT	CASSTGGEGMNTEAFF
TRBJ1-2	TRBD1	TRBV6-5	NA	TGTGCCAGCAGCCCCGGGACAGTGGGAGGCTACACCTTC	CASSPGTVGGYTF
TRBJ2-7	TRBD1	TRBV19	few	TGTGCCACCCGGACAGGGGGGCACGAGCAGTACTTC	CATRTGGHEQYF
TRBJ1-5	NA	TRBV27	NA	TGTGCCAGCAGTAGTGAAGGGGATTGGCAGCCCCAGCATTTT	CASSSEGDWQPQHF
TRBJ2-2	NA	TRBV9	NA	TGTGCCAGCAGCGCAAGGGGCACCAACACCGGGGAGCTGTTTTTT	CASSARGTNTGELFF
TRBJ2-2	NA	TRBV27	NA	TGTGCCAGCAGTATACTACAGGGTAACACCGGGGAGCTGTTTTTT	CASSILQGNTGELFF
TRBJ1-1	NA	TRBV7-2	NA	TGTGCCAGCAGCCTCGGGGGGGGGCTAGTTGAAGCTTTCTTT	CASSLGGGLVEAFF